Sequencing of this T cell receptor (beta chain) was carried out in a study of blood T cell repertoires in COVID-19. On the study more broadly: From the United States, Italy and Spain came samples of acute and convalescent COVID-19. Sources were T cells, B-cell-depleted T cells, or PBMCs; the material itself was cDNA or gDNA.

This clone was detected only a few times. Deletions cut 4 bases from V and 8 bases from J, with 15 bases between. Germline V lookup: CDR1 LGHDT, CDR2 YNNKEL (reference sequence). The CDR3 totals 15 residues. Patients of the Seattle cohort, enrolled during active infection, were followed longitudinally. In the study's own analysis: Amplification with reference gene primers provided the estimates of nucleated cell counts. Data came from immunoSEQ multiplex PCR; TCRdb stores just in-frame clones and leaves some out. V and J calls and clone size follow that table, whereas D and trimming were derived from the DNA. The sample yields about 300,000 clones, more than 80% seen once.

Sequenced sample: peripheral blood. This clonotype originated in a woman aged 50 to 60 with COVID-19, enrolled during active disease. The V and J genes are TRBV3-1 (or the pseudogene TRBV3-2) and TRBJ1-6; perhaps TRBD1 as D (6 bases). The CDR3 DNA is TGTGCCAGCAGCCCGGGCCAGGACAGCTATTCACCCCTCCACTTT. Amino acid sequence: CASSPGQDSYSPLHF.